This TCR beta chain is drawn from a study of blood T cell repertoires in COVID-19. Across the whole study: Donors in the United States, Italy and Spain gave samples during acute or convalescent COVID-19.

CDR3 length: 12 amino acids. The germline V gene has CDR1 KGHSH and CDR2 LQKENI. The ends were cut back, 4 bases at V and 7 bases at J, with 5 bases in the middle. In the study's own analysis: It was from reference gene primer amplification that nucleated cell counts were estimated. Clones were sequenced by immunoSEQ multiplex PCR, and TCRdb holds only the in-frame ones, with some missing. The V and J calls and clone size were taken over from that table, and D and trimming were inferred from the DNA. This table has about 670,000 clones, about 90% appearing once. The TCR comes from a woman under 30 with acute or convalescent COVID-19. Source material: peripheral blood. The chain links TRBV18 to TRBJ1-6; D gene unclear. In DNA form, the CDR3 reads TGTGCCAGCTCACAGCCAAATTCACCCCTCCACTTT. Translating it yields CASSQPNSPLHF.